This T cell receptor (beta chain) stems from a study of cytomegalovirus exposure and HLA in healthy donors. Study-level points and caveats: According to the study, 150 to 200 TCR beta chains were cytomegalovirus-associated. CMV antigen specificity was confirmed in vitro for three CMV-associated chains. Many donors carried some public TCRs, although rarity characterized most TCR sequences.

To note about this clone: Antigen: not known.

Only in-frame clones appear in the TCRdb table, and some are missing; sequencing was by immunoSEQ multiplex PCR. The sample lists hundreds of thousands of clones, around nine tenths occurring once. The CDR3 covers 14 residues. V lost 7 bases and J lost 9; bases outside the gene matches: 11. CDR1 and CDR2 (germline): LNHDA, SQIVND (reference sequence). This receptor was identified in a man between 18 and 29 years old in good health and CMV-seronegative. The chain uses TRBV19 and TRBJ2-1; 8 bases are a match to TRBD2. The source material was PBMCs. Here the CDR3 reads CASKGDWTSSEQFF. The CDR3 bases are TGTGCCAGTAAGGGTGACTGGACTAGCAGTGAGCAGTTCTTC. Complete variable domain (other parts from reference TRBV19 and TRBJ2-1): DGGITQSPKYLFRKEGQNVTLSCEQNLNHDAMYWYRQDPGQGLRLIYYSQIVNDFQKGDIAEGYSVSREKKESFPLTVTSAQKNPTAFYLCASKGDWTSSEQFFGPGTRLTVL.